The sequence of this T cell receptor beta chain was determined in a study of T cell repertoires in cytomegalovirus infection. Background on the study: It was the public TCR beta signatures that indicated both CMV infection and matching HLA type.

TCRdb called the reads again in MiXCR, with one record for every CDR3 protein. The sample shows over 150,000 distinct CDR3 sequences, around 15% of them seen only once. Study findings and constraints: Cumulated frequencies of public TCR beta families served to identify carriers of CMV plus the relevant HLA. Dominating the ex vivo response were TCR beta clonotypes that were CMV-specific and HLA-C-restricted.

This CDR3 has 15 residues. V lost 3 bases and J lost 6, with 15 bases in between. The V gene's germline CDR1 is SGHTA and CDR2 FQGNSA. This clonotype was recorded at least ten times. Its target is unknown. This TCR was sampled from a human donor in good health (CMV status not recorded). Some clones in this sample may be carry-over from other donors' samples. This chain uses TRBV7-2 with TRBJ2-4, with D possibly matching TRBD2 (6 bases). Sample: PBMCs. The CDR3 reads CASSFARRGGNIQYF. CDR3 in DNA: TGTGCCAGCAGCTTCGCTCGGAGGGGAGGAAACATTCAGTACTTC.